This TCR beta chain came from a study of cytomegalovirus exposure and HLA in healthy donors (dated by TCRdb to the late 2010s). About the investigation overall: An earlier analysis of about 530 of the donors reported under 300 Gb of sequence data and 117 million unique TCR beta sequences obtained from around 170 million T cells. An early release that covered about 600 HLA-typed donors contained about 300 gigabases of sequencing data and 65 million to 100 million unique TCR sequences. Of the 300 to 500 genotyped donors, approximately 81% were placed in the genetic ancestry cluster associated with self-reported Caucasian donors. The study aimed to test whether signatures of past pathogen exposure could be identified by cataloging public T cell receptors. The study used immunosequencing to profile the T cell repertoires of more than 650 subjects and linked those repertoires to cytomegalovirus serostatus. Besides the first cohort of some 670 subjects, a separate validation cohort made up of 120 different subjects was used. The study combined high-throughput TCR immunosequencing, statistical association of individual TCRs with disease status, and machine learning to predict cytomegalovirus infection status. To study patterns of TCR occurrence, a later analysis re-analyzed previously published TCR beta repertoires from around 660 donors and added high-resolution HLA genotyping. In the later analysis, no new phenotypic data were used to find candidate immune exposures; instead, reliance was placed on TCR beta sequences and their occurrence across donors. An earlier analysis of some 500 of the donors applied high-throughput TCR beta sequencing to assess whether each TCR beta V gene segment acted as functional or pseudogenic. Donor age, sex, ethnicity and CMV serostatus were compiled alongside the repertoire data. Genome-wide SNP genotypes for about 55% of the 666 donors were used in a later genetic analysis, which treated that subset as a discovery cohort. Every repertoire in the discovery cohort had been generated on one and the same sequencing platform. HLA typing included class I and class II loci at four-digit resolution. The number of donors typed differed by locus, with about 629-630 for A, B, C, DRB1 and DQB1, roughly 550 for DQA1, 600 to 610 for DPA1, and 400 to 490 for DPB1. Because of strong linkage in the cohort, four or five DR-DQ haplotypes were treated as single units for association and clustering. Among 300 to 450 genotyped donors of the cohort, an average of around 240,000 unique TCR beta nucleotide sequences were sequenced per donor, about a sixth of them non-productive. Results and caveats for the whole study, not just this receptor: A later genetic analysis associated a missense DCLRE1C variant with V-gene and J-gene trimming of TCR beta chains, and an independent cohort replicated the association. In a later analysis, some 17,000 TCR beta sequences were associated with specific HLA alleles at a false discovery rate of 0.05. A group of highly shared sequence variants was considered likely to be a technical artifact of the sequencing pipeline. In an earlier analysis of fewer than 750 of the donors, most TCR beta V segments were observed in productive rearrangements about 87% or about 30% of the time, broadly matching IMGT annotations. This cohort had only TCR beta chains sequenced, and the lack of alpha or paired-chain data limited which features could be detected. In a later analysis, HLA-associated TCR beta chains were found to be more clonally expanded and to have lower generation probabilities than equally common non-associated chains. When HLA alleles, especially DR and DQ, strongly co-occurred, TCR associations were difficult to assign to individual alleles. In vitro tests confirmed that a few of the cytomegalovirus-associated TCR beta chains recognize cytomegalovirus antigens. Some IMGT-functional V segments, including TRBV6-2 and TRBV6-3, could not be distinguished by the 87-base-pair reads and were therefore excluded. According to a later analysis, TCR association rates differed among HLA loci, with DRB1 alleles showing the most associated TCRs and HLA-C alleles showing the fewest. A later genetic analysis reported fewer N-insertions in productive TCRs among donors in an Asian-associated ancestry cluster than the roughly 620-donor mean. Sequencing depth was assumed to be roughly uniform across donors in the presence/absence analyses, though that assumption may not hold. Across donors, most TCR sequences were observed very rarely, whereas some public TCRs were present in many individuals. Because HLA typing was unavailable for some donors at each locus, only the typed subset was used in association tests. Because counts were too low, fewer than 20 rarely observed V segments, including chromosome 9 orphons, were excluded from the earlier analysis of roughly 580 of the donors. In both the original and validation cohorts, the classifier was reported to diagnose cytomegalovirus status with high specificity and sensitivity. In the study, about 150 TCR beta chains were listed as associated with cytomegalovirus. Immune exposure information for the cohort was limited to CMV serostatus. A later analysis reported that several top co-occurrence clusters appeared linked to parvovirus B19, influenza, CMV and Epstein-Barr virus. A further reported finding was that TCR beta sequences accurately predicted the HLA-A and HLA-B alleles for most subjects in the first cohort. In a later analysis, most CMV-associated TCR beta chains were found to appear HLA-restricted, with HLA associations seemingly driven largely by CMV exposure. According to the authors, the approach could potentially be generalized to other disease states and immunological phenotypes. Linkage disequilibrium might explain the correlated functional status among segregating V segments, but an unknown experimental factor could not be excluded.

V is trimmed back by 0 bases and J by 4 bases, and the junction contains 3 bases that no gene match accounts for. The CDR3 spans 15 residues, from the cysteine through the phenylalanine. This entry keeps only the CDR3 DNA: 45 bases, framed from base 1. The germline V gene (reference sequence) yields LNHNV for CDR1 and YYDKDF for CDR2. Notes on this clone: Its antigen is currently not known. No quality values exist for individual bases; no much larger clone is one base distant.

Receptor amplification or capture employed the immunoSEQ multiplex PCR assay. The multiplex PCR relied on a mix of 60 forward primers for TCR Vbeta segments and 13 reverse primers for TCR Jbeta segments. The CDR3 region of rearranged TCR beta genes was amplified from genomic DNA with a multiplex PCR assay. Amplified TCR beta libraries were sequenced as 87-base-pair reads on the Illumina HiSeq System. Regarding the original processing steps: In a later analysis, roughly 80 million unique TCR beta chains were counted across the roughly 700 repertoires, and roughly 11 million of these chains were shared by at least two donors. A nearest-neighbor algorithm error-corrected the raw reads and collapsed the reads into unique sequences, merging closely related sequences to remove PCR and sequencing errors. To assign V, D and J gene segments, CDR3 sequences were aligned to IMGT reference sequences. For a sequence to be retained, a match of at least six nucleotides was required to both a V gene segment and a J gene segment. Rearrangements were classified as productive when the CDR3 lacked stop codons and remained in frame with V and J, and all other rearrangements were classified as non-productive. CDR3 was defined by IMGT convention, running from the second conserved V-encoded cysteine to the conserved J-encoded phenylalanine. In an earlier analysis of more than 550 of the donors, sequences lacking an unambiguous match to a single V gene segment were excluded. An earlier analysis of a few hundred of the donors called V segments functional above 56.7% productive rearrangements and segregating when the between-donor standard deviation exceeded 5%. A statistical classification framework was built to diagnose cytomegalovirus status from the catalog of TCR beta chain sequences. A later analysis assigned V and J genes by comparing TCR nucleotide sequences with IMGT/GENE-DB human TR gene sequences. A later analysis assigned CDR3 sequences and most-parsimonious VDJ recombination scenarios with the TCRdist pipeline. In a later analysis, every TCR beta chain was defined by the combination of its CDR3 amino acid sequence and its V-gene family, and reads without a unique V-gene family were dropped. To address suspected cross-contamination and a sequencing artifact, a later analysis removed 450 to 700 highly shared, low-generation-probability nucleotide sequences. In a later analysis, a clonal expansion index was calculated for each public chain from normalized within-repertoire ranks of inferred template counts. In a later analysis, generation probabilities were computed using a VDJ recombination model fitted to out-of-frame rearrangements, and the results were checked against IGoR. In a later analysis, TCR-TCR, TCR-HLA and TCR-CMV co-occurrence was scored with hypergeometric tests, and a repertoire-size bias correction was applied to TCR pairs. In a later analysis, false discovery rates were estimated by permuting HLA or CMV assignments 20 times. A later analysis grouped co-occurring TCRs with DBSCAN, adding TCRdist sequence similarity when clustering within HLA-allele-positive subsets. Repertoires with fewer than 30,000 or more than 120,000 public chains, plus five repertoires with anomalous nucleotide sharing, were excluded from co-occurrence clustering. TCRdb's version of the immuneACCESS table is confined to in-frame rearrangements and falls short of the full clone set. An unresolved V gene accounts for under half of the shortfall where checked; the remainder is of unknown origin. The DNA was the basis for D and trimming; V, J and clone size are from that table. Counted in this sample were about 150,000 clones; around 79% of them appeared once. The ten largest clones add up to 3.9% of the sample.

The cohort comprised 710 or so healthy bone marrow donors. All cohort members were sampled while nominally healthy, although unrecorded immune exposures were likely present. The donor tested CMV seronegative, placing the donor among the approximately 360 seronegative members of the cohort. A peripheral blood sample was collected from each donor, and TCR beta sequencing was performed on peripheral blood mononuclear cells. Genomic DNA extraction from the blood cell samples was performed with the Qiagen DNeasy Blood Extraction Kit. The origin of this receptor is a male donor in good health and CMV-seronegative. The sample consisted of PBMCs. The V and J segments used are TRBV15 and TRBJ2-4, with TRBD1 identical over 7 junction bases. Read as DNA, the sequence is TGTGCCACCAGCAGAGATGGGACAGCGAAAAACATTCAGTACTTC. Translated, it reads CATSRDGTAKNIQYF.